Presented here are 27 T cell receptor beta chains from one specimen sequenced in a study of T cells in Graves' hyperthyroidism and ophthalmopathy (dated by TCRdb to the late 2010s). The library was obtained by multiplex PCR. The sequencer was an Illumina HiSeq 2000. Amplification of TCR beta CDR3 regions was carried out from RNA transcripts. The first round of RT-PCR for the TCR CDR3 was performed with the HTBI primer set and the Qiagen OneStep RT-PCR kit. Using fastp trimming at Q25 and MiXCR clonotype assembly, TCRdb reanalyzed the public sequencing data and kept in-frame beta chains. Under each unique CDR3 protein, matching rows form one entry showing the most common genes and DNA. A total of fewer than 350,000 distinct CDR3 sequences appear in this sample, 21% of them only once. Less than 65% of the sample is held by the ten biggest clonotypes. The sample comprised blood. Source of these receptors: a woman between 45 and 60 years old with Graves' hyperthyroidism.

This clonotype occurred many times. The chain recombines TRBV2 with TRBJ2-7; TRBD1 matches 8 bases. Germline assignment: CDR1 SNHLY and CDR2 FYNNEI. This CDR3 spans 14 amino acids. V lost 6 bases and J lost 4; bases outside the gene matches: 8. CDR3 residues: CASSFGQGPYEQYF. CDR3 nucleotide sequence: TGTGCCAGCAGCTTTGGACAGGGCCCGTACGAGCAGTACTTC. The whole variable domain, filled in from reference TRBV2 and TRBJ2-7, reads EPEVTQTPSHQVTQMGQEVILRCVPISNHLYFYWYRQILGQKVEFLVSFYNNEISEKSEIFDDQFSVERPDGSNFTLKIRSTKLEDSAMYFCASSFGQGPYEQYFGPGTRLTVT.

The chain employs TRBV12-3 or TRBV12-4 and TRBJ2-1, with 14 bases matching TRBD2. J lost 8 bases, V lost 5 bases, and 11 bases had no gene match. CDR3 size: 17 residues. CDR3 DNA: TGTGCCAGCAGTAAAGCTCCGGGACTAGCGGGAGTACATGAGCAGTTCTTC. This gives the protein CASSKAPGLAGVHEQFF.

This clonotype was recorded at least ten times. The chain employs TRBV18 and TRBJ2-5; 9 bases line up with TRBD1. The CDR3 is 16 amino acids. Germline V gene sequence: CDR1 KGHSH, CDR2 LQKENI. Trimming took 6 bases from V and 1 from J; bases not matched to a gene: 9. The CDR3 spells CASSPTGQGFQETQYF. The CDR3 DNA is TGTGCCAGCTCGCCAACGGGACAGGGCTTCCAAGAGACCCAGTACTTC. Variable domain in full (rest from reference TRBV18 and TRBJ2-5): NAGVMQNPRHLVRRRGQEARLRCSPMKGHSHVYWYRQLPEEGLKFMVYLQKENIIDESGMPKERFSAEFPKEGPSILRIQQVVRGDSAAYFCASSPTGQGFQETQYFGPGTRLLVL.

In its sample, this clonotype was seen many times. This chain joins TRBV20-1 and TRBJ2-3; possible D gene TRBD2, 6 bases. The germline gives CDR1 DFQATT, CDR2 SNEGSKA (reference sequence). Trimming removed 3 bases from V and 5 bases from J, with 18 bases in between. The CDR3 consists of 15 residues. The CDR3 loop reads CSARRDFGAGDTQYF. CDR3 bases: TGCAGTGCTAGGAGGGACTTCGGGGCGGGAGATACGCAGTATTTT.

The rearrangement links TRBV11-2 to TRBJ2-7, with D unresolved. CDR3 length equals 15 residues. CDR1 SGHAT and CDR2 FQNNGV come from the germline V gene. V lost 4 bases and J lost 2, with 15 bases in between. The CDR3 loop is CASSSFHTEPYEQYF. DNA for the CDR3: TGTGCCAGCAGCTCTTTTCACACGGAGCCCTACGAGCAGTACTTC.

This clonotype was seen ten or more times. This chain joins TRBV3-1 and TRBJ1-2, with no clear D. Germline V gene sequence: CDR1 LGHDT, CDR2 YNNKEL (reference sequence). The CDR3 is made up of 15 amino acids. The V end was cut by 1 base, the J end by 1 base, with 10 bases between. The chain's CDR3 is CASSQGADFNYGYTF. The CDR3 DNA sequence: TGTGCCAGCAGCCAAGGGGCAGATTTTAACTATGGCTACACCTTC.

This clonotype appeared many times. The rearrangement uses TRBV28 and TRBJ2-7; 8 bases are shared with TRBD2. The CDR3 extends over 14 amino acids. The germline gives CDR1 MDHEN, CDR2 SYDVKM. V was pared by 5 bases and J by 3 bases, with 6 bases of the junction left unmatched. The CDR3 here is CASSPQAGGYEQYF. In DNA form, the CDR3 reads TGTGCCAGCAGTCCTCAGGCGGGGGGCTACGAGCAGTACTTC.

This clonotype was observed a few times. V gene TRBV29-1 combines with J gene TRBJ2-7; 10 bases match TRBD2. The CDR3 loop spans 13 amino acids. Germline V gives CDR1 SQVTM, CDR2 ANQGSEA. Losses at the gene ends were 6 bases for V and 6 bases for J; bases not matched to a gene: 8. This CDR3 reads CSVVLAGAVEQYF. CDR3 coding DNA: TGCAGCGTGGTGCTAGCGGGAGCGGTCGAGCAGTACTTC.

The chain joins TRBV11-2 to TRBJ1-4, with D possibly being TRBD1 (6 bases). The germline V and J ends were trimmed by 5 bases and 8 bases, with 15 bases remaining between them. The germline gives CDR1 SGHAT, CDR2 FQNNGV. The CDR3 has 14 amino acids. CDR3 DNA: TGTGCCAGCAGCCTCAGGCTAGACAGGGAAAAACTGTTTTTT. Its translation: CASSLRLDREKLFF.

This rearrangement joins TRBV20-1 to TRBJ1-5; D is ambiguous. Trimming took off 2 bases at V and 4 bases at J, with 6 bases between the two ends. CDR1 DFQATT and CDR2 SNEGSKA come from the germline V gene (reference sequence). The CDR3 runs to 12 residues. The CDR3 loop is CSARPKNQPQHF. In nucleotides, the CDR3 is TGCAGTGCTAGACCTAAGAATCAGCCCCAGCATTTT.

This clonotype showed up many times. This chain uses TRBV3-1 with TRBJ1-6, with 9 bases fitting TRBD1. CDR1 is LGHDT, CDR2 YNNKEL, per germline (reference sequence). The CDR3 is made up of 13 amino acids. The V gene end was trimmed by 10 bases and the J gene end by 10 bases; junction bases not matched to a gene: 8. For the CDR3, the DNA is TGTGCCACCCGGGACAGGGTTGGATCACCCCTCCACTTT. This sequence encodes CATRDRVGSPLHF.

This clonotype came up many times. The rearrangement links TRBV20-1 to TRBJ2-2; 9 nucleotides match TRBD2. Germline V gene data show CDR1 as DFQATT and CDR2 as SNEGSKA (reference sequence). V was clipped by 6 bases and J by 0 bases; unmatched bases: 8. The CDR3 has 16 residues. This chain's CDR3 is CSARIAGDANTGELFF. The CDR3 DNA reads as TGCAGTGCCAGGATAGCGGGAGACGCGAACACCGGGGAGCTGTTTTTT.

Turning to this clonotype: A much larger clone lies a single base off, so this may be a read error. This rearrangement joins TRBV20-1 to TRBJ2-1, with 8 bases matching TRBD2. The germline CDR1 and CDR2 sequences are DFQATT and SNEGSKA (reference sequence). Trimming cost V 4 bases and J 7 bases; bases outside gene matches: 15. This CDR3 is built from 16 residues. The CDR3 loop reads CSAKRVREGDRNEQFF. In nucleotides, the CDR3 is TGCAGTGCTAAAAGGGTCCGGGAGGGCGATAGGAATGAGCAGTTCTTC.

This clonotype showed up many times. The chain employs TRBV7-3 and TRBJ2-2, with 7 bases identical to TRBD2. Trimming removed 4 bases from V and 6 bases from J; junction bases left unmatched: 8. The CDR3 is 15 residues long. Germline V gene data show CDR1 as SGHTA and CDR2 as FQGTGA. As DNA, the CDR3 is TGTGCCAGCAGCTCCACCGGGACTAAGGCCGGGGAGCTGTTTTTT. It translates to CASSSTGTKAGELFF.

Comment on this clonotype: A much larger clone is a single base away; this may be a read error. This sequence joins TRBV5-1 and TRBJ1-1, with 7 bases aligning to TRBD1. The germline V gene has CDR1 SGHRS and CDR2 YFSETQ. The length of the CDR3 is 12 residues. The V segment lost 4 bases and the J segment 11 bases; nucleotides outside the gene matches: 8. CDR3: CASSPGQEDAFF. CDR3 sequence (DNA): TGCGCCAGCAGCCCCGGACAGGAAGATGCTTTCTTT.

This clonotype was counted ten times or more. The CDR3 reads CASSLVGQGSGYTF. The DNA for the CDR3 is TGTGCCAGCAGTTTAGTTGGCCAGGGGAGTGGCTACACCTTC. The chain has TRBV12-3 or TRBV12-4 and TRBJ1-2, with a tentative D call TRBD1 (6 bases). The CDR3 covers 14 residues. The V gene lost 1 base and the J gene lost 7 bases, with 13 bases spanning the gap.

Concerning this clonotype itself: One base away lies a much larger clone, so this may be a sequencing read error. The chain joins TRBV7-9 to TRBJ2-3; no firm D call. CDR1 is SEHNR, CDR2 FQNEAQ, per germline (reference sequence). V was pared by 6 bases and J by 3 bases, with 16 bases between. The CDR3 has 15 amino acids. CDR3 in amino acids: CASRSLGPRTDTQYF. In DNA, the CDR3 is TGTGCCAGCAGATCCTTAGGACCGAGGACAGATACGCAGTATTTT.

This clonotype was counted many times. V gene TRBV7-9 combines with J gene TRBJ2-7, with 11 bases aligning to TRBD2. The CDR3 runs to 14 residues. J lost 4 bases, V lost 4 bases, and 3 bases had no gene match. Germline lookup yields CDR1 SEHNR and CDR2 FQNEAQ (reference sequence). The DNA of the CDR3 is TGTGCCAGCAGCTCACTAGCGGGGGAATACGAGCAGTACTTC. It yields the protein CASSSLAGEYEQYF.

This clonotype was seen repeatedly, ten times or more. The V call is TRBV7-2, the J call TRBJ2-1; the match to TRBD2 covers 11 bases. Germline values: CDR1 SGHTA, CDR2 FQGNSA. V was clipped by 6 bases and J by 7 bases; unmatched bases: 8. This CDR3 is 15 amino acids long. The CDR3 bases are TGTGCCAGCAGAGGGGGACTAGCGGTTAGTAATGAGCAGTTCTTC. Translation gives CASRGGLAVSNEQFF. Drawing the rest from reference TRBV7-2 and TRBJ2-1, the complete variable domain is GAGVSQSPSNKVTEKGKDVELRCDPISGHTALYWYRQSLGQGLEFLIYFQGNSAPDKSGLPSDRFSAERTGGSVSTLTIQRTQQEDSAVYLCASRGGLAVSNEQFFGPGTRLTVL.

This clonotype was observed many times. The rearrangement joins TRBV20-1 to TRBJ2-5; TRBD1 matches 11 bases. Germline CDR1 is DFQATT and CDR2 is SNEGSKA (reference sequence). V was clipped by 3 bases and J by 4 bases; unmatched bases: 7. CDR3 size: 15 residues. In DNA form, the CDR3 reads TGCAGTGCTAGGGACGCCGGGACAGGGGGAGAGACCCAGTACTTC. It translates to CSARDAGTGGETQYF.

In this sample, this clonotype turned up many times. The chain joins TRBV30 to TRBJ1-2; D ambiguous. CDR3 size: 13 residues. The ends were cut back, 1 base at V and 7 bases at J, with 13 bases in the middle. The germline CDR1 and CDR2 sequences are GTSNPN and SVGIG (reference sequence). DNA for the CDR3: TGTGCCTGGAGTGCCCAGAGGAATGGTGGCTACACCTTC. Its translation: CAWSAQRNGGYTF.

The chain is built from TRBV2 and TRBJ2-7; 7 positions match TRBD1. CDR1 is SNHLY, CDR2 FYNNEI, per germline. CDR3 length: 15 residues. After removal of 2 bases from V and 2 bases from J, the junction contained 6 bases not matched to a gene. CDR3 residues: CASSERTGPTYEQYF. In DNA, the CDR3 is TGTGCCAGCAGTGAAAGGACAGGACCAACCTACGAGCAGTACTTC.

The J gene is TRBJ2-3, the V gene TRBV7-8, with D possibly matching TRBD2 (6 bases). Germline lookup yields CDR1 SGHVS and CDR2 FQNEAQ. Trimming removed 5 bases from V and 2 bases from J, with 17 bases in between. The CDR3 spans 16 residues. CDR3 region: CASSRLAVGNTDTQYF. For the CDR3, the DNA is TGTGCCAGCAGCCGATTAGCGGTAGGAAACACAGATACGCAGTATTTT.

This clonotype was observed at least ten times. This rearrangement joins TRBV10-3 to TRBJ2-2; maybe TRBD1 (6 bases). This CDR3 spans 15 amino acids. Germline V gene sequence: CDR1 ENHRY, CDR2 SYGVKD. The V end lost 7 bases, the J end lost 0 bases, and 12 bases lay between the germline ends. The CDR3 region is CAINPRQANTGELFF. As DNA, the CDR3 is TGTGCCATCAATCCCCGACAGGCGAACACCGGGGAGCTGTTTTTT.

V is TRBV6-1 and J is TRBJ2-7; 7 bases match TRBD2. J was trimmed by 6 bases and V by 6 bases; bases with no gene match: 5. This CDR3 has 12 amino acids. Germline values: CDR1 MNHNS, CDR2 SASEGT. CDR3 sequence (DNA): TGTGCCAGCAGGGACGGGAGGATCGAGCAGTACTTC. Its protein is CASRDGRIEQYF.

As for this clonotype: This sequence may be a read error, since a much larger clone differs from it by one base. The chain carries TRBV6-1 and TRBJ2-5, with D perhaps matching TRBD1 (6 bases). Germline-derived CDR1 and CDR2 are MNHNS and SASEGT. CDR3 length equals 11 residues. The CDR3 loop is CVSGQTQTQYF. For the CDR3, the DNA is TGTGTCAGTGGACAGACACAGACCCAGTACTTC.

This clonotype has only a few counts. The chain links TRBV5-8 to TRBJ1-1; D might be TRBD1 (6 bases). The germline V gene encodes CDR1 SGHTS and CDR2 YDEGEE. Trimming took off 0 bases at V and 1 base at J, with 19 bases between the two ends. The CDR3 length is 18 residues. The CDR3 DNA reads TGTGCCAGCAGCTTGGAATTAGTCCGGGGGCGAAAGAACACTGAAGCTTTCTTT. Its protein product is CASSLELVRGRKNTEAFF.